This entry describes one T cell receptor beta chain. Its antigen is as yet unknown. A much larger clone is a single base away; this may be a read error. This specimen comes from a study of T-cell reconstitution after alpha-beta-depleted transplantation in children. General study results and limits: Elevated TCRbeta diversity at day 60 was traced, in some patients, to surviving recipient T cells and thymic progenitors. The authors attributed T-cell counts and diversity one year after transplant mostly to newly produced T cells.

Germline assignment: CDR1 SNHLY and CDR2 FYNNEI. Trimming cost V 3 bases and J 7 bases; bases outside gene matches: 15. The length of the CDR3 is 17 residues. Unique molecular identifiers were incorporated into the prepared TCRbeta library. Each CDR3 protein is one row after TCRdb ran MiXCR on the PCR reads. The sample carries some 120,000 distinct CDR3 sequences, about 9.4% recorded once. The chain uses TRBV2 and TRBJ2-1, with TRBD1 identical over 7 bases. The sample consisted of PBMCs, taken before TCRalphabeta/CD19-depleted stem cell transplant. The sequence was obtained from a boy under 10 years old with acute lymphoblastic leukemia, due to receive a stem cell transplant. The CDR3 nucleotides are TGTGCCAGCAGTGATACATTAACCGGGACAGAGGGAAATGAGCAGTTCTTC. Translated: CASSDTLTGTEGNEQFF. The complete variable domain, with remaining parts taken from reference TRBV2 and TRBJ2-1, reads EPEVTQTPSHQVTQMGQEVILRCVPISNHLYFYWYRQILGQKVEFLVSFYNNEISEKSEIFDDQFSVERPDGSNFTLKIRSTKLEDSAMYFCASSDTLTGTEGNEQFFGPGTRLTVL.